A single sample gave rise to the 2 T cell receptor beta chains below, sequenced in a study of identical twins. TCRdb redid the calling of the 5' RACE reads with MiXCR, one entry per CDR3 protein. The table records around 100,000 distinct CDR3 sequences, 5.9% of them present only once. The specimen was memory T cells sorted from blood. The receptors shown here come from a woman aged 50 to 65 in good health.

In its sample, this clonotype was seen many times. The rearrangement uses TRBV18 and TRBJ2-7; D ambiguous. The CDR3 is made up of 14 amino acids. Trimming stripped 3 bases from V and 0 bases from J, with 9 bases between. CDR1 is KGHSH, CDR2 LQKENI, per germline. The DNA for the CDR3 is TGTGCCAGCTCACCGACATTAAGCTCCTACGAGCAGTACTTC. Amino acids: CASSPTLSSYEQYF.

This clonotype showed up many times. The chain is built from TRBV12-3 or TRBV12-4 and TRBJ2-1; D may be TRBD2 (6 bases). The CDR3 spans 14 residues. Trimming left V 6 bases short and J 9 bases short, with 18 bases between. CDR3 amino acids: CASSLVGPRGEQFF. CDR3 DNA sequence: TGTGCCAGCAGCCTGGTGGGCCCGCGGGGTGAGCAGTTCTTC.